This T cell receptor (beta chain) was retrieved from a study of T-cell memory formation after mild COVID-19. The authors produced TCR alpha and TCR beta cDNA libraries with sample barcodes and UMIs by 5'RACE using constant-segment primers. Using its own MiXCR run on the 5' RACE reads, TCRdb lists one record per CDR3 protein. The table shows approximately 480,000 distinct CDR3 sequences, with roughly 20% occurring only once. CDR1 MNHEY and CDR2 SVGAGI come from the germline V gene. V was pared by 6 bases and J by 5 bases, with 10 bases of the junction left unmatched. The CDR3 runs 15 residues. Study-wide results and limits: A balance of CD4 and CD8 characterized clones contracting day 15 to 85, whereas later expanders leaned CD4+. Unconfirmed was the SARS-CoV-2 specificity of second-wave clones that peaked on day 37.

The table lists this clonotype with a count of one. What it binds is unknown. The chain is built from TRBV6-5 and TRBJ2-3; 8 nucleotides agree with TRBD2. The TCR was taken from an adult woman who had mild COVID-19 (a few samples of this study predate the infection). Cell type and time point are not known. Sequenced input: PBMCs or a T cell subset sorted from them (not recorded which). For the CDR3, the DNA is TGTGCCAGCAGAAGCAGCGGGAGTCTTAGAGATACGCAGTATTTT. This codes for CASRSSGSLRDTQYF.